The 19 T cell receptor beta chains reported below all come from one sample, sequenced in a study of T cell responses to AZD1222 COVID-19 vaccine. The repertoire was sequenced with immunoSEQ multiplex PCR; TCRdb's copy has only in-frame clones and lacks some. The repertoire holds tens of thousands of clones, with roughly 87% as singletons. The sequencing used peripheral blood, collected 28 days after the second AZD1222 dose. These receptors came from an adult who received the AZD1222 COVID-19 vaccine.

The V call is TRBV28, the J call TRBJ1-5, with 7 bases aligning to TRBD1. The germline V gene has CDR1 MDHEN and CDR2 SYDVKM. The trim removed 3 bases at V and 7 bases at J, leaving 15 bases unmatched. The CDR3 has 17 amino acids. The CDR3 region is CASSFIRRGRGLQPQHF. The CDR3 DNA sequence: TGTGCCAGCAGTTTTATTAGGCGGGGCAGGGGGTTACAGCCCCAGCATTTT.

This clone was found a few times. This chain links TRBV19 with TRBJ1-1, with TRBD1 matching over 10 bases. The V segment lost 6 bases and the J segment 6 bases; nucleotides outside the gene matches: 13. The germline V gene has CDR1 LNHDA and CDR2 SQIVND (reference sequence). CDR3 length equals 16 residues. The CDR3 region is CASRPLGQGLWAEAFF. CDR3 sequence (DNA): TGTGCCAGTAGACCACTGGGACAGGGGCTCTGGGCTGAAGCTTTCTTT.

The chain joins TRBV28 to TRBJ1-5, with D perhaps TRBD1 (5 bases). The germline V gene encodes CDR1 MDHEN and CDR2 SYDVKM. The CDR3 consists of 13 residues. The ends were cut back, 5 bases at V and 5 bases at J, with 10 bases in the middle. In DNA form, the CDR3 reads TGTGCCAGCAGTCTGGGAGGGGATCAGCCCCAGCATTTT. Its translation is CASSLGGDQPQHF. The full variable domain, completed using reference TRBV28 and TRBJ1-5, is DVKVTQSSRYLVKRTGEKVFLECVQDMDHENMFWYRQDPGLGLRLIYFSYDVKMKEKGDIPEGYSVSREKKERFSLILESASTNQTSMYLCASSLGGDQPQHFGDGTRLSIL.

The V and J genes are TRBV9 and TRBJ2-7; unclear D gene. The germline V gene has CDR1 SGDLS and CDR2 YYNGEE. Trimming took off 0 bases at V and 2 bases at J, with 9 bases between the two ends. The CDR3 runs 14 residues. The chain's CDR3 is CASSVGAGTYEQYF. In DNA form, the CDR3 reads TGTGCCAGCAGCGTAGGGGCAGGAACCTACGAGCAGTACTTC.

The V gene is TRBV6-5, the J gene TRBJ2-6; the D is unclear. Trimming took 4 bases from V and 2 from J, leaving 9 bases between them. Germline CDR1 reads MNHEY; CDR2 reads SVGAGI. The CDR3 extends over 15 amino acids. CDR3 nucleotides: TGTGCCAGCAGTTCAGACCTCACTGGGGCCAACGTCCTGACTTTC. It translates to CASSSDLTGANVLTF.

V gene TRBV30 combines with J gene TRBJ2-3; 12 positions match TRBD1. V was pared by 3 bases and J by 4 bases, with 11 bases of the junction left unmatched. The CDR3 is made up of 17 amino acids. In germline, CDR1 is GTSNPN, CDR2 SVGIG (reference sequence). The CDR3 loop reads CAWSGTGGWVVADTQYF. The CDR3 DNA follows: TGTGCCTGGAGCGGGACAGGGGGCTGGGTAGTGGCAGATACGCAGTATTTT. The full variable domain, its missing parts supplied by reference TRBV30 and TRBJ2-3, is SQTIHQWPATLVQPVGSPLSLECTVEGTSNPNLYWYRQAAGRGLQLLFYSVGIGQISSEVPQNLSASRPQDRQFILSSKKLLLSDSGFYLCAWSGTGGWVVADTQYFGPGTRLTVL.

The gene calls are TRBV6-5 and TRBJ1-2; D call uncertain. Trimming pared 5 bases from V and 0 bases from J, leaving 10 bases between. Germline V gene data show CDR1 as MNHEY and CDR2 as SVGAGI. CDR3 length equals 14 residues. CDR3 sequence: CASSREMANYGYTF. As DNA, the CDR3 is TGTGCCAGCAGTCGCGAAATGGCTAACTATGGCTACACCTTC.

The chain carries TRBV7-3 and TRBJ2-2, with D perhaps TRBD1 or TRBD2 (5 bases each). Germline loops: CDR1 SGHTA, CDR2 FQGTGA. The CDR3 has 14 amino acids. V was shortened by 7 bases and J by 3 bases, with 12 bases between the two germline ends. For the CDR3, the DNA is TGTGCCAGCAAGAGGGGTAGGGACACCGGGGAGCTGTTTTTT. Amino acids: CASKRGRDTGELFF.

The rearrangement uses TRBV5-1 and TRBJ1-2; TRBD1 is a possible D gene (6 bases). V was pared by 4 bases and J by 8 bases, with 12 bases between. This CDR3 spans 12 amino acids. Germline values: CDR1 SGHRS, CDR2 YFSETQ. CDR3 in amino acids: CASSVGGRGYTF. In nucleotides, the CDR3 is TGCGCCAGCAGCGTAGGGGGGCGAGGCTACACCTTC. The full variable domain, its missing parts supplied by reference TRBV5-1 and TRBJ1-2, is KAGVTQTPRYLIKTRGQQVTLSCSPISGHRSVSWYQQTPGQGLQFLFEYFSETQRNKGNFPGRFSGRQFSNSRSEMNVSTLELGDSALYLCASSVGGRGYTFGSGTRLTVV.

V usage is TRBV18 and J usage is TRBJ2-2; TRBD2 agrees at 8 bases. Germline assignment: CDR1 KGHSH and CDR2 LQKENI. After removal of 6 bases from V and 3 bases from J, the junction contained 3 bases not matched to a gene. The CDR3 is made up of 14 amino acids. The CDR3 coding sequence is TGTGCCAGCTCGGTAGCGGGACACACCGGGGAGCTGTTTTTT. Its translation: CASSVAGHTGELFF.

J is TRBJ2-1 and V is TRBV3-1 (or the pseudogene TRBV3-2); D unclear. Deletions cut 4 bases from V and 6 bases from J, with 7 bases between. CDR3 length equals 12 residues. Germline V gene sequence: CDR1 LGHDT, CDR2 YNNKEL (reference sequence). Here the CDR3 reads CASSRWANEQFF. As DNA, the CDR3 is TGTGCCAGCAGCCGTTGGGCCAATGAGCAGTTCTTC.

As DNA, the CDR3 is TGTGCCAGCAGCCAAGATACGCCCCTTGCTAGTGGCTACACCTTC. It encodes CASSQDTPLASGYTF. The genes are TRBV4-2 and TRBJ1-2; no definite D call. V was cut by 0 bases and J by 7 bases, with 15 bases left in between. This CDR3 has 15 amino acids. From germline, CDR1 is LGHNA and CDR2 YNFKEQ.

The rearrangement uses TRBV16 and TRBJ1-5; tentative D call: TRBD1 (6 bases). The germline V gene encodes CDR1 KGHSY and CDR2 FQNENV. CDR3 length: 15 amino acids. Trimming pared 5 bases from V and 6 bases from J, leaving 17 bases between. CDR3 in DNA: TGTGCCAGCAGCAGCTCTTCGGGGGCTCGTCAGCCCCAGCATTTT. Its translation: CASSSSSGARQPQHF.

The rearrangement links TRBV30 to TRBJ1-5; D gene uncertain. The V end was cut by 1 base, the J end by 2 bases, with 12 bases between. The CDR3 is 15 amino acids. CDR1 and CDR2 from the germline V gene are GTSNPN and SVGIG (reference sequence). The CDR3 here is CAWSAGSGGNQPQHF. The DNA of the CDR3 is TGTGCCTGGAGTGCGGGCTCCGGGGGCAATCAGCCCCAGCATTTT.

The J gene is TRBJ2-2, the V gene TRBV18, with D perhaps being TRBD1 or TRBD2 (6 bases each). V lost 6 bases to trimming and J lost 3 bases, with 14 bases between them. CDR1 KGHSH and CDR2 LQKENI come from the germline V gene. This CDR3 region has 15 residues. CDR3 in amino acids: CASSLGGLDTGELFF. The CDR3 DNA follows: TGTGCCAGCTCCCTGGGGGGCCTGGACACCGGGGAGCTGTTTTTT.

This clone was found a few times. This chain joins TRBV6-1 and TRBJ2-1; D remains unclear. Germline V gene lookup returns CDR1 MNHNS and CDR2 SASEGT. This CDR3 region has 18 residues. With 0 bases removed from V and 4 bases from J, the gap between germline ends came to 19 bases. The CDR3: CASSEARVLPILYNEQFF. The CDR3 DNA is TGTGCCAGCAGTGAAGCCCGGGTCCTTCCGATTCTTTACAATGAGCAGTTCTTC.

CDR3 sequence reads: CSVPRDVSYNEQFF. CDR3 nucleotides: TGCAGCGTTCCCCGGGACGTCTCCTACAATGAGCAGTTCTTC. This chain links TRBV29-1 with TRBJ2-1; D tentatively reads TRBD1 or TRBD2 (5 bases each). Germline loops: CDR1 SQVTM, CDR2 ANQGSEA. V lost 5 bases and J lost 0, with 11 bases in between. This CDR3 spans 14 amino acids.

The chain carries TRBV6-6 and TRBJ2-7; D not certain. Germline values: CDR1 MNHNY, CDR2 SVGAGI (reference sequence). The V gene lost 6 bases and the J gene lost 7 bases, with 13 bases spanning the gap. The CDR3 is made up of 12 amino acids. CDR3 nucleotides: TGTGCCAGCAGCTCCATGCGAGGAGAGCAGTACTTC. This encodes CASSSMRGEQYF.

The chain combines TRBV5-1 with TRBJ2-7, with 9 bases aligning to TRBD2. Trimming removed 0 bases from V and 4 bases from J; junction bases left unmatched: 5. Germline assignment: CDR1 SGHRS and CDR2 YFSETQ. This CDR3 region has 15 residues. In DNA form, the CDR3 reads TGCGCCAGCAGCTTGGGGGTAGCGGGGGCATACGAGCAGTACTTC. Translating gives CASSLGVAGAYEQYF. Complete variable domain (other parts from reference TRBV5-1 and TRBJ2-7): KAGVTQTPRYLIKTRGQQVTLSCSPISGHRSVSWYQQTPGQGLQFLFEYFSETQRNKGNFPGRFSGRQFSNSRSEMNVSTLELGDSALYLCASSLGVAGAYEQYFGPGTRLTVT.